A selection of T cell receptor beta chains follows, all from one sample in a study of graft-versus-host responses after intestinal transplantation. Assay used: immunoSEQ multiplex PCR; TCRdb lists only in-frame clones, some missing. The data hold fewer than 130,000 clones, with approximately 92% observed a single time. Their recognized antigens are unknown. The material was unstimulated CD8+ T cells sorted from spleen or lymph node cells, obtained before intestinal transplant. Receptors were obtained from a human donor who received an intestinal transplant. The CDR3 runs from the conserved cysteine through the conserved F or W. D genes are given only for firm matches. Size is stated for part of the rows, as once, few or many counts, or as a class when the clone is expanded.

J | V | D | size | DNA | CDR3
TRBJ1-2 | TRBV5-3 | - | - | TGTGCCAGAAGCAATAGACGGCCTAACTATGGCTACACCTTC | CARSNRRPNYGYTF
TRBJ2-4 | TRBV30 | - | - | TGTGCCTGGAGGGTCCAGGGGTTAAAAAACATTCAGTACTTC | CAWRVQGLKNIQYF
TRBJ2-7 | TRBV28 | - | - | TGTGCCAGCAGTTTAGTGGACACCCGCTACGAGCAGTACTTC | CASSLVDTRYEQYF
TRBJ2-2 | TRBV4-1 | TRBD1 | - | TGCGCCAGCAGCCGAGCAGGGGGCGCGAACGGGGAGCTGTTTTTT | CASSRAGGANGELFF
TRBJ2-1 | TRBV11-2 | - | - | TGTGCCAGCAGCTTAGTTTCGAGCTCCTACAATGAGCAGTTCTTC | CASSLVSSSYNEQFF
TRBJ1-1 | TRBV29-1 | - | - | TGCAGCGTTGCTGGAGTTGTGCAATTCTTT | CSVAGVVQFF
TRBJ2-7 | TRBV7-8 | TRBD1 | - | TGTGCCAGCAGCTCAACACAGGGGGCGCAGGGCGAGCAGTACTTC | CASSSTQGAQGEQYF
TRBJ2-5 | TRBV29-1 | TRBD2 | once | TGCAGCGTTGACTGGGACTATTCCGAGACCCAGTACTTC | CSVDWDYSETQYF
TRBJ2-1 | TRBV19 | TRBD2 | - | TGTGCCAGTAGCTACGGGACTAGCGTCAATGAGCAGTTCTTC | CASSYGTSVNEQFF
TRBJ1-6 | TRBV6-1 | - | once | TGTGCCAGCAGTGAGGGGTTGAGCTCCTATAATTCACCCCTCCACTTT | CASSEGLSSYNSPLHF
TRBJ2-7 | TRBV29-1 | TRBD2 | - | TGCAGCGTTGTTCTTGGGACTAGCGGAAGGTACGAGCAGTACTTC | CSVVLGTSGRYEQYF
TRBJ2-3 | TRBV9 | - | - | TGTGCCAGCAGCGAGACCACGGGAGTTTACACAGATACGCAGTATTTT | CASSETTGVYTDTQYF
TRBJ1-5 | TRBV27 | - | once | TGTGCCAGCAGTTTATCAGGTGGGGGAGGCAATCAGCCCCAGCATTTT | CASSLSGGGGNQPQHF
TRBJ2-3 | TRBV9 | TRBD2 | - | TGTGCCAGCAGCGTCGGGACTAGCGGAAGCACAGATACGCAGTATTTT | CASSVGTSGSTDTQYF
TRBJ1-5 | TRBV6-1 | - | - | TGTGCCAGCAGTGAATCAGGGTATAGCAATCAGCCCCAGCATTTT | CASSESGYSNQPQHF
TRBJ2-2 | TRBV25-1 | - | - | TGTGCCAGCAGTGAAGGGCAGGAAGGGACCGGGGAGCTGTTTTTT | CASSEGQEGTGELFF
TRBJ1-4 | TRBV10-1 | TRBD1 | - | TGCGCCAGCAGTGAAAATCGGGACAGTGGAAATGAAAAACTGTTTTTT | CASSENRDSGNEKLFF
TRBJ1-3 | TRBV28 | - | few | TGTGCCAGCAGATTTAACTCTGGAAACACCATATATTTT | CASRFNSGNTIYF
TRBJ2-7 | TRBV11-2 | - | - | TGTGCCAGCAGCTTAGGGGATGTGGCAGGGGGGTACGAGCAGTACTTC | CASSLGDVAGGYEQYF
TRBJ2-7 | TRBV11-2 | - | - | TGTGCCAGCAGGTGGTCCACGCGCTACGAGCAGTACTTC | CASRWSTRYEQYF
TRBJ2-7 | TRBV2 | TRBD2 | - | TGTGCCAGCAACCCGTTGAGCGGGAGGGCCTCGGAAGAGCAGTACTTC | CASNPLSGRASEEQYF
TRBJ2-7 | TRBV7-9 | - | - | TGTGCCAGCAGCCGGGACTTAAGAACCTACGAGCAGTACTTC | CASSRDLRTYEQYF
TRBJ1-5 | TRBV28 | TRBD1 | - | TGTGCCAGCAGTTATAGACAGGGCGATCAGCCCCAGCATTTT | CASSYRQGDQPQHF